This T cell receptor (beta chain) was retrieved from a study of blood T cells in healthy people across ages. Study-wide points: Whereas aged donors had fewer naive CD4+ cells, long-lived donors had more of them and higher diversity. Older age coincided with a roughly linear decline in TCR beta diversity per million T cells. Unknown CMV status may confound age-related changes in expanded clones.

CDR3 length: 17 amino acids. Germline V gives CDR1 SGHDT, CDR2 YYEEEE. The use of a sample-barcoded 5' primer and a J-beta primer mix characterized a second PCR of about 7 to 12 cycles. TCRdb analysed the 5' RACE reads with MiXCR anew, one entry per CDR3 protein. The sample shows about 680,000 distinct CDR3 sequences, 45% to 50% of them seen only once. Extracted total RNA amounted to at least 5.5 micrograms for each sample. Note on this clonotype: Its antigen is currently unknown.

This TCR was recovered from a woman aged 55-69 years in good health. The V gene is TRBV5-6, the J gene TRBJ2-1; 13 positions match TRBD2. Matching the DNA end better, TRBJ2-7 makes the J call doubtful. Sequencing input: blood. The CDR3 DNA reads TGTGCCAGCAGCTCTCTCCGGGGACTAGCGGGATACAATGAGCAGTACTTC. Translation gives CASSSLRGLAGYNEQYF.